This entry features one T cell receptor (beta chain) sequence. The CDR3 length is 14 residues. The V and J ends lost 2 bases and 4 bases, in that order; junction bases with no gene match: 0. Germline CDR1 reads KGHSH; CDR2 reads LQKENI. This specimen belongs to a study of T cells in tuberculosis. After thawing and overnight rest, PBMC were stained with GMM-loaded CD1B tetramer, viability dye and anti-CD3 for sorting. CD1B tetramers were loaded with Rhodococcus equi-derived C32 glucose monomycolate. Before cryopreservation, the sorted PBMC lost their CD14-expressing monocytes. Approximately 95,000 tetramer-negative cells were sorted from each donor. No alpha-beta pairing information exists for these sequences. TCRdb keeps only in-frame clones here, not all; method: immunoSEQ multiplex PCR. The data contain about 88,000 clones, more than 75% of them singletons. Study-level results: Some low-affinity tetramer-binding T cells may be absent from this sample.

The TCR sequence derives from an adult woman with latent tuberculosis. The sequencing sample was made of CD1b-GMM tetramer-negative cells sorted from PBMCs. The V gene is TRBV18, the J gene TRBJ2-3, with 10 bases that match TRBD1. CDR3 protein: CASSPGTGADTQYF. Written as DNA, the CDR3 is TGTGCCAGCTCACCAGGGACAGGGGCAGATACGCAGTATTTT.